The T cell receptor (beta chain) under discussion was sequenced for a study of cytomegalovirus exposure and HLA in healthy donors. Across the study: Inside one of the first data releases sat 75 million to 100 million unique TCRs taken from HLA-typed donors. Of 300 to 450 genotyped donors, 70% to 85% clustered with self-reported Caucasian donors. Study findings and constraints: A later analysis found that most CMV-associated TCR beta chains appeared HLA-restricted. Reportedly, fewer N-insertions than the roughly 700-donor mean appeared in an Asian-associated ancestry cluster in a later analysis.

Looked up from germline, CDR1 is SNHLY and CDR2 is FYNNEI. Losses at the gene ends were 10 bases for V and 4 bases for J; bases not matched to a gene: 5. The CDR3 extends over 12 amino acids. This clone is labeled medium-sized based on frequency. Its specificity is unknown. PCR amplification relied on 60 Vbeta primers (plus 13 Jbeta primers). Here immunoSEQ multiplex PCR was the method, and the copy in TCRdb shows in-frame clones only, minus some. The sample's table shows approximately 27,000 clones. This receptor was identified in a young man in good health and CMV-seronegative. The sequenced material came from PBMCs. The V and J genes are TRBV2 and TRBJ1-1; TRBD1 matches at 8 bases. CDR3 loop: CATQGAGTEAFF. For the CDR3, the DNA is TGTGCCACCCAGGGGGCCGGCACTGAAGCTTTCTTT.